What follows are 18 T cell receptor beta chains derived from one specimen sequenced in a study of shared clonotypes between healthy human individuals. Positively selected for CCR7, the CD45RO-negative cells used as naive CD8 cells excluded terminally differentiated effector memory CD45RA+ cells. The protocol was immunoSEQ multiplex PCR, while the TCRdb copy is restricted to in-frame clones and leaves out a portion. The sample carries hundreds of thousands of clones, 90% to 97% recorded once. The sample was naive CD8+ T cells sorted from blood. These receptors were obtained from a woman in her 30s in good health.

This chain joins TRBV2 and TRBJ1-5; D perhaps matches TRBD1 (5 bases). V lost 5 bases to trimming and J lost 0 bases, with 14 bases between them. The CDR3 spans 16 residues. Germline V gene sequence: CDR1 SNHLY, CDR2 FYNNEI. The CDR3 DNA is TGTGCCAGCAGTAACGACAGACATTATAGCAATCAGCCCCAGCATTTT. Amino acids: CASSNDRHYSNQPQHF.

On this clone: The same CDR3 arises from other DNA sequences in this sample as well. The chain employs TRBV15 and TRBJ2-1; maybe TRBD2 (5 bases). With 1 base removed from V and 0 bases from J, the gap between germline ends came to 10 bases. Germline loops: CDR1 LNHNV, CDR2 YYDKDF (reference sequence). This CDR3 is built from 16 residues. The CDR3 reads CATSRARGYSYNEQFF. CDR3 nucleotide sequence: TGTGCCACCAGCAGAGCTCGCGGGTACTCCTACAATGAGCAGTTCTTC.

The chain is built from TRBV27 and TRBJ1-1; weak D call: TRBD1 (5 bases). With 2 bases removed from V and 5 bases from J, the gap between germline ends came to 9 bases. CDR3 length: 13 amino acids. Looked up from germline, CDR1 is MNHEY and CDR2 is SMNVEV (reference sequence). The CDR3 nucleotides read TGTGCCAGCAGTTTAGGGGGGGGTACTGAAGCTTTCTTT. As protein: CASSLGGGTEAFF.

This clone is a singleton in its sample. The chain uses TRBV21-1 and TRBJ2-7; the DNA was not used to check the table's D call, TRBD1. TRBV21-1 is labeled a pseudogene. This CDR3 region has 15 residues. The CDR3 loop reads CASSKKCGAHYEQYF. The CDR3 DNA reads TGTGCCAGCAGTAAAAAATGTGGGGCCCACTACGAGCAGTACTTC.

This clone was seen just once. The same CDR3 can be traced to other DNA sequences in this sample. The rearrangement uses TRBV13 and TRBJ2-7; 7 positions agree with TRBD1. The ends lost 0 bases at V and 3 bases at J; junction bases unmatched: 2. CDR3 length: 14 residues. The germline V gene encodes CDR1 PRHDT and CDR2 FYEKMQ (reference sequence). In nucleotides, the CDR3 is TGTGCCAGCAGCTTAGGGCAGGGGGACTACGAGCAGTACTTC. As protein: CASSLGQGDYEQYF.

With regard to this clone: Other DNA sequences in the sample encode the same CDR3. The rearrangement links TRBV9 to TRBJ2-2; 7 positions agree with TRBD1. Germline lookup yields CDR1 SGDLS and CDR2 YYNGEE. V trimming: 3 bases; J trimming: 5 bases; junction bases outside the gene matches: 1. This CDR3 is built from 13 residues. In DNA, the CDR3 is TGTGCCAGCAGCGCAGGGGGAACCGGGGAGCTGTTTTTT. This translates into CASSAGGTGELFF.

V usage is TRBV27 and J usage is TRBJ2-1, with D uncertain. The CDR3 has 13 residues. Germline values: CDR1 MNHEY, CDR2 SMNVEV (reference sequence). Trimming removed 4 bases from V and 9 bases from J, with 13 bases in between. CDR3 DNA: TGTGCCAGCAGTTCATCCCTGGACGGTGAGCAGTTCTTC. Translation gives CASSSSLDGEQFF.

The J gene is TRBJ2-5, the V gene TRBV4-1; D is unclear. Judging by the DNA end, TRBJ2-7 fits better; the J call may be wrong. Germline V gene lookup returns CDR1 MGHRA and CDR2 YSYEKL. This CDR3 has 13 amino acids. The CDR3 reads CASSQVTTGEQYF. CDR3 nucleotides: TGCGCCAGCAGCCAAGTCACGACGGGCGAGCAGTACTTC.

CDR3 in amino acids: CASRQGSSEQFF. In DNA, the CDR3 is TGTGCCAGCAGACAAGGGAGTAGTGAGCAGTTCTTC. V and J are TRBV28 and TRBJ2-1, with D perhaps TRBD2 (5 bases). This CDR3 spans 12 amino acids. Germline CDR1 reads MDHEN; CDR2 reads SYDVKM. V was shortened by 6 bases and J by 9 bases, with 12 bases between the two germline ends.

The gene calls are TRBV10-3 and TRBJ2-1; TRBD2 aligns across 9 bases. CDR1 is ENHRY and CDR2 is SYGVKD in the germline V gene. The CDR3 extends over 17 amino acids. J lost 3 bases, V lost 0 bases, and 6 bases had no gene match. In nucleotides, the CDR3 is TGTGCCATCAGTGAGTCGCAGCGGGAGGACATCTACAATGAGCAGTTCTTC. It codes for CAISESQREDIYNEQFF.

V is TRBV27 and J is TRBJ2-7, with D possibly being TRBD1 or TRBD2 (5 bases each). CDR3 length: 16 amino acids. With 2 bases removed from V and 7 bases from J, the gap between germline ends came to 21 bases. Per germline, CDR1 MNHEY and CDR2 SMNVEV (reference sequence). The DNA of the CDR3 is TGTGCCAGCAGTTTACAACCAGGGACGGTCTTAGGTGAGCAGTACTTC. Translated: CASSLQPGTVLGEQYF.

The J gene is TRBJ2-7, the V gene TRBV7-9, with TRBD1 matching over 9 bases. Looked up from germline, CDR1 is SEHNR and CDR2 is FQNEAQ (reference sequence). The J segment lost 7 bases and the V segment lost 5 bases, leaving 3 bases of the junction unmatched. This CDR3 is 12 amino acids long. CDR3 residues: CASSTGTGEQYF. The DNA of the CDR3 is TGTGCCAGCAGCACAGGGACAGGGGAGCAGTACTTC.

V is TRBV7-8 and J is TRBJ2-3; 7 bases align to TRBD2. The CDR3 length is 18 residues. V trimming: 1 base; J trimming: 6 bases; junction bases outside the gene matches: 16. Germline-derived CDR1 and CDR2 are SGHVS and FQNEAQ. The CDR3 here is CASSLVFRAGVLPDTQYF. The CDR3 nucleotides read TGTGCCAGCAGCTTAGTGTTTCGGGCGGGAGTACTGCCGGATACGCAGTATTTT.

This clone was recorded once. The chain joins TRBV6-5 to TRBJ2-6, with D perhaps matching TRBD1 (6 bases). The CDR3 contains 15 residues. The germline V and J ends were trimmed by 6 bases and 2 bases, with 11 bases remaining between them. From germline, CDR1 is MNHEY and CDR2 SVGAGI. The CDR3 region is CASRSGVAGANVLTF. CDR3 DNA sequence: TGTGCCAGCAGATCAGGGGTGGCTGGGGCCAACGTCCTGACTTTC.

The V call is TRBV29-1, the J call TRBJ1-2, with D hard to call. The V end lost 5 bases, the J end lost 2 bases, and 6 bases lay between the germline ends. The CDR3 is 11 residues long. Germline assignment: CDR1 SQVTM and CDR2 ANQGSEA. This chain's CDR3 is CSVSTNYGYTF. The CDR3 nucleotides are TGCAGCGTTTCCACAAACTATGGCTACACCTTC.

DNA of the CDR3: TGTGCCAGCAGCCAAGATAACGGACCACTTAACACCGGGGAGCTGTTTTTT. This codes for CASSQDNGPLNTGELFF. The genes are TRBV14 and TRBJ2-2; D is uncertain. The length of the CDR3 is 17 residues. V dropped 0 bases and J dropped 2 bases, with 13 bases sitting between them. Germline CDR1 reads SGHDN; CDR2 reads FVKESK.

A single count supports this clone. CDR3 protein: CASSQGYSQETQYF. As DNA, the CDR3 is TGCGCCAGCAGCCAAGGATACAGCCAAGAGACCCAGTACTTC. The V gene is TRBV4-1, the J gene TRBJ2-5; D not certain. The germline V and J ends were trimmed by 1 base and 1 base, with 7 bases remaining between them. This CDR3 has 14 residues. The V gene's germline CDR1 is MGHRA and CDR2 YSYEKL.

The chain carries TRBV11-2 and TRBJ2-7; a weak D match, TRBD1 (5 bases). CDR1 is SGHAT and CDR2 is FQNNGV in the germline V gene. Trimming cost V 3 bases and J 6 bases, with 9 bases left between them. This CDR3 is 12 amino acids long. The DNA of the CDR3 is TGTGCCAGCAGCTTCTGGACATCCGAGCAGTACTTC. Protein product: CASSFWTSEQYF.